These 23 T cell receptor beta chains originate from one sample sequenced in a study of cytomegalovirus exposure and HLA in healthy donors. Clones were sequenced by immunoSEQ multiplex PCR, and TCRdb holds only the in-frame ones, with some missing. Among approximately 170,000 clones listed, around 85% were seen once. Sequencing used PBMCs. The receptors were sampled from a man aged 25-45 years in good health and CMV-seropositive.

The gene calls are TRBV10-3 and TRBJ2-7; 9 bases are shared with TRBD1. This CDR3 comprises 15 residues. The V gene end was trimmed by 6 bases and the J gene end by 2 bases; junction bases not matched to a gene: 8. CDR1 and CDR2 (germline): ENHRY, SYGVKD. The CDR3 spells CAIRAPGQGAYEQYF. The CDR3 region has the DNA TGTGCCATCAGAGCCCCGGGACAGGGTGCCTACGAGCAGTACTTC.

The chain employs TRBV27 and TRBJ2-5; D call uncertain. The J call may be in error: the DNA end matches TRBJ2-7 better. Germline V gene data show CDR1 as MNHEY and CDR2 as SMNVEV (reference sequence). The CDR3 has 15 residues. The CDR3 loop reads CASSLYPQGYYEQYF. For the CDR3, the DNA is TGTGCCAGCAGTTTATACCCACAAGGTTACTACGAGCAGTACTTC.

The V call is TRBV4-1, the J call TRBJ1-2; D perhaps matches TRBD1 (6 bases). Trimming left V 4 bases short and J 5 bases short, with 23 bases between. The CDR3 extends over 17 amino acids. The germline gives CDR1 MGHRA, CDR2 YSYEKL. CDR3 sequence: CASSPDTPTGWRYGYTF. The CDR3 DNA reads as TGCGCCAGCAGCCCCGATACACCCACAGGGTGGAGGTATGGCTACACCTTC.

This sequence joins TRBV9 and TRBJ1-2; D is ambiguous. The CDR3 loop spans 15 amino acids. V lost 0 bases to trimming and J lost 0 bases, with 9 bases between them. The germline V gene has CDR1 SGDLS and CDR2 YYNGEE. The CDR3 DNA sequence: TGTGCCAGCAGCGTAGGTGGCGGAACTAACTATGGCTACACCTTC. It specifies CASSVGGGTNYGYTF.

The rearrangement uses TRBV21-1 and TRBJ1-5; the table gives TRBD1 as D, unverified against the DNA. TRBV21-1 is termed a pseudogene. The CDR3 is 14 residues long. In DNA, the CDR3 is TGTGCCAGCTGGAGGAGGGGGCAAGATCAGCCCCAGCATTTT. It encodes CASWRRGQDQPQHF.

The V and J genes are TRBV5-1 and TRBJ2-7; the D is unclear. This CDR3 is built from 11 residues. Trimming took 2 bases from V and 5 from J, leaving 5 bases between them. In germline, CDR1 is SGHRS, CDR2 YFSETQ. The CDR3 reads CASSFIDEQYF. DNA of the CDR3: TGCGCCAGCAGCTTTATCGACGAGCAGTACTTC. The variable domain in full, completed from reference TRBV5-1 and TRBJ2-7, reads KAGVTQTPRYLIKTRGQQVTLSCSPISGHRSVSWYQQTPGQGLQFLFEYFSETQRNKGNFPGRFSGRQFSNSRSEMNVSTLELGDSALYLCASSFIDEQYFGPGTRLTVT.

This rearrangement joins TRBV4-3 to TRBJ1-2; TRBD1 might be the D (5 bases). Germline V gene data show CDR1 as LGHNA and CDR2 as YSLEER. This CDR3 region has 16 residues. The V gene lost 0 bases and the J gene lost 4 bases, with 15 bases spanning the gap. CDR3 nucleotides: TGCGCCAGCAGCCAAGAATGGGACCTCGGGGGCTATGGCTACACCTTC. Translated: CASSQEWDLGGYGYTF.

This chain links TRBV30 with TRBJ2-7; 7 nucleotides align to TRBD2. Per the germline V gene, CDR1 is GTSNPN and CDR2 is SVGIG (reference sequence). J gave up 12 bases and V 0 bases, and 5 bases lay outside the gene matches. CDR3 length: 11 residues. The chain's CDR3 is CAWSVAGLRYF. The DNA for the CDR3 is TGTGCCTGGAGTGTAGCGGGACTCCGGTACTTC.

This chain's CDR3 is CASSSYSNQPQHF. CDR3 DNA: TGTGCCAGCAGCTCTTATAGCAATCAGCCCCAGCATTTT. This rearrangement joins TRBV6-5 to TRBJ1-5; no firm D call. Trimming took off 6 bases at V and 0 bases at J, with 6 bases between the two ends. Looked up from germline, CDR1 is MNHEY and CDR2 is SVGAGI. CDR3 length equals 13 residues.

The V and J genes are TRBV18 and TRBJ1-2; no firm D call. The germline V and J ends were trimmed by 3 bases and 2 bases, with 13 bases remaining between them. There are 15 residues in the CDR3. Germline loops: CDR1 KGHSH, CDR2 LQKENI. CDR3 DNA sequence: TGTGCCAGCTCACCCTCAGGCCAGGCGAACTATGGCTACACCTTC. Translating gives CASSPSGQANYGYTF.

CDR3 in amino acids: CASSASVGAGTGELFF. In nucleotides, the CDR3 is TGTGCCAGCAGTGCATCTGTGGGCGCGGGCACCGGGGAGCTGTTTTTT. The rearrangement uses TRBV27 and TRBJ2-2; perhaps TRBD2 as D (5 bases). The CDR3 spans 16 residues. The V end lost 5 bases, the J end lost 4 bases, and 17 bases lay between the germline ends. Germline assignment: CDR1 MNHEY and CDR2 SMNVEV (reference sequence).

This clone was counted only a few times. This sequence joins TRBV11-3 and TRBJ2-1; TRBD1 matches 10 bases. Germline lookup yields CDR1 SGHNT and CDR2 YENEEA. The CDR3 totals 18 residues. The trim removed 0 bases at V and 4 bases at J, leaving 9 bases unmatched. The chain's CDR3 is CASSLDHSGTGAYNEQFF. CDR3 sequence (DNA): TGTGCCAGCAGCTTAGATCATTCAGGGACAGGGGCATACAATGAGCAGTTCTTC.

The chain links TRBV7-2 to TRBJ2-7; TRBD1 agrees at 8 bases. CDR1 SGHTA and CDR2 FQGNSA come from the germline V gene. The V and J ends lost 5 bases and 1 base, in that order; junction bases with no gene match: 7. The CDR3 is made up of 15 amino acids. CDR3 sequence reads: CASSDPTGVSYEQYF. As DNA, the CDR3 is TGTGCCAGCAGCGACCCGACAGGGGTATCCTACGAGCAGTACTTC.

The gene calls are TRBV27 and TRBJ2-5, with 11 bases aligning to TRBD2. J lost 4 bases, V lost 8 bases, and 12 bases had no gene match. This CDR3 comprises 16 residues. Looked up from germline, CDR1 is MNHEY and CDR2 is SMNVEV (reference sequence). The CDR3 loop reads CASAFLASGGLETQYF. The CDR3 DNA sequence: TGTGCCAGCGCGTTCCTGGCTAGCGGGGGGTTAGAGACCCAGTACTTC.

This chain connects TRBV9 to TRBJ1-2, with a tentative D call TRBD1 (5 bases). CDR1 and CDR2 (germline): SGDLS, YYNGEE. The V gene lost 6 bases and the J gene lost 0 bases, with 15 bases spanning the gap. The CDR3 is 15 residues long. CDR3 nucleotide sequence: TGTGCCAGCACAACGGCAGGGAAGCCTAACTATGGCTACACCTTC. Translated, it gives CASTTAGKPNYGYTF.

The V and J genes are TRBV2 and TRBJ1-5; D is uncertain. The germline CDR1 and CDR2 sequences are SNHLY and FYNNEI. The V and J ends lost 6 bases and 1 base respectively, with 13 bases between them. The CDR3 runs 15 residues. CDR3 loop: CASSPWTGSNQPQHF. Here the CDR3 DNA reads TGTGCCAGCAGCCCCTGGACGGGAAGCAATCAGCCCCAGCATTTT.

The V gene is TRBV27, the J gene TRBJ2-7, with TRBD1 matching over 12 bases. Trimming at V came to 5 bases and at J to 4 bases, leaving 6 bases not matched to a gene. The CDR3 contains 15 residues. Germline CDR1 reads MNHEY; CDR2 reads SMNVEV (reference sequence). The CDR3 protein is CASSPGQGAVYEQYF. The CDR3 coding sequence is TGTGCCAGCAGTCCGGGACAGGGGGCCGTTTACGAGCAGTACTTC.

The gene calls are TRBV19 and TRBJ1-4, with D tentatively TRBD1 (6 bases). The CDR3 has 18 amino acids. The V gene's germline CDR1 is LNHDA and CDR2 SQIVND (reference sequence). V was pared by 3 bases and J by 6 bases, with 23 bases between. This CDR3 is CASSIVGGGREFDEKLFF. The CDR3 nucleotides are TGTGCCAGTAGTATCGTGGGAGGGGGAAGAGAGTTTGATGAAAAACTGTTTTTT.

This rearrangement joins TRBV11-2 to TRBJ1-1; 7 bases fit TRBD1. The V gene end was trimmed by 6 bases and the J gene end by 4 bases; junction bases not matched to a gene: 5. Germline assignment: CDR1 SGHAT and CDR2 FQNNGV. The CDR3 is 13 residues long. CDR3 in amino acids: CASSERQGTEAFF. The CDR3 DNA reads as TGTGCCAGCAGTGAACGACAGGGCACTGAAGCTTTCTTT.

CDR3 in DNA: TGTGCCAGCAGCTCAGCGACAGGCTTTAACTATGGCTACACCTTC. It is translated as CASSSATGFNYGYTF. V and J are TRBV7-9 and TRBJ1-2; tentative D call: TRBD1 (6 bases). This CDR3 spans 15 amino acids. CDR1 SEHNR and CDR2 FQNEAQ come from the germline V gene (reference sequence). The V end was cut by 4 bases, the J end by 1 base, with 13 bases between.

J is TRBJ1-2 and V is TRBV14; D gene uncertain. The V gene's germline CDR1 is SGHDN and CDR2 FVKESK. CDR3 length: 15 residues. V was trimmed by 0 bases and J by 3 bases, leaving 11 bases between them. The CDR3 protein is CASSQDWPGDYGYTF. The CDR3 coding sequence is TGTGCCAGCAGCCAAGATTGGCCCGGGGACTATGGCTACACCTTC.

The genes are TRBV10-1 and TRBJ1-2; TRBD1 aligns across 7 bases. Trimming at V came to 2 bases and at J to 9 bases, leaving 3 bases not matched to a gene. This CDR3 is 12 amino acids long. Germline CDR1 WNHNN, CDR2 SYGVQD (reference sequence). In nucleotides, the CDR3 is TGCGCCAGCAGTGAGAGGACAGGCCGCTACACCTTC. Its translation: CASSERTGRYTF.

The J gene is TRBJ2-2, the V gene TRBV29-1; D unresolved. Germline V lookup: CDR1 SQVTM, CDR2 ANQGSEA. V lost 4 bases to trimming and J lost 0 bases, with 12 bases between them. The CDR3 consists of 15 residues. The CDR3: CSVGAAFANTGELFF. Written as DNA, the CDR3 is TGCAGCGTTGGGGCCGCGTTCGCGAACACCGGGGAGCTGTTTTTT.